Reported below is one TCR beta chain. This sample stems from a study of blood T cell repertoires in COVID-19. Turning to the study itself: Acute and convalescent COVID-19 samples came from the United States, Italy and Spain. Sources were T cells, B-cell-depleted T cells, or PBMCs; the material itself was cDNA or gDNA.

Patients at the Seattle site were enrolled during active infection and followed longitudinally. Original methodology: Amplification of reference gene primers provided the estimated nucleated cell counts. Sequencing was performed with immunoSEQ multiplex PCR; in TCRdb, only in-frame clones are kept and a portion is missing. For V, J and clone size, that table is used; D and trimming come from the DNA. The table lists 150,000 to 200,000 clones, roughly 92% of them singletons. Germline values: CDR1 MNHEY, CDR2 SVGAGI. The CDR3 contains 15 residues. J lost 5 bases, V lost 7 bases, and 11 bases had no gene match.

The sequenced material came from peripheral blood. The source of this sequence is a young man with COVID-19, enrolled during active disease. The chain recombines TRBV6-5 with TRBJ1-1, with 9 bases matching TRBD1. The CDR3 region is CASTQPGQGRTEAFF. CDR3 sequence (DNA): TGTGCCAGCACCCAACCGGGACAGGGTCGGACTGAAGCTTTCTTT.